The 19 T cell receptor beta chains presented below share a single source sample, sequenced in a study of PD-L1 blockade in urothelial cancer. Data came from immunoSEQ multiplex PCR; TCRdb stores just in-frame clones and leaves some out. The profile covers some 100,000 clones, with 90% to 95% appearing a single time and 0.92% taken by the ten largest. The material was PBMCs, obtained around atezolizumab (anti-PD-L1) treatment. The origin of the receptors is a woman aged 80 or over with urothelial cancer.

The chain uses TRBV19 and TRBJ1-1; no clear D. The CDR3 has 15 residues. Deletions cut 1 base from V and 2 bases from J, with 11 bases between. CDR1 is LNHDA and CDR2 is SQIVND in the germline V gene (reference sequence). The CDR3 region is CASSIGRAVNTEAFF. CDR3 coding DNA: TGTGCCAGTAGTATAGGGAGGGCAGTTAACACTGAAGCTTTCTTT.

This rearrangement joins TRBV7-3 to TRBJ2-1; possibly TRBD2 for D (5 bases). With 4 bases removed from V and 4 bases from J, the gap between germline ends came to 11 bases. The CDR3 extends over 14 amino acids. Per the germline V gene, CDR1 is SGHTA and CDR2 is FQGTGA. In nucleotides, the CDR3 is TGTGCCAGCAGCTCCCCGGGATCTTACAATGAGCAGTTCTTC. It yields the protein CASSSPGSYNEQFF. The variable domain in full, completed from reference TRBV7-3 and TRBJ2-1, reads GAGVSQTPSNKVTEKGKYVELRCDPISGHTALYWYRQSLGQGPEFLIYFQGTGAADDSGLPNDRFFAVRPEGSVSTLKIQRTERGDSAVYLCASSSPGSYNEQFFGPGTRLTVL.

The chain couples TRBV9 to TRBJ2-2, with a possible D match to TRBD2 (6 bases). V was cut by 7 bases and J by 7 bases, with 14 bases left in between. Germline CDR1 and CDR2: SGDLS and YYNGEE. The CDR3 loop spans 13 amino acids. As DNA, the CDR3 is TGTGCCAGCTGCCGGGAGCCAAACGGGGAGCTGTTTTTT. It yields the protein CASCREPNGELFF.

CDR3 nucleotide sequence: TGTGCCAGCAGTTCCGACAGGGGAAAGAATCAGCCCCAGCATTTT. This gives the protein CASSSDRGKNQPQHF. The chain has TRBV6-5 and TRBJ1-5; 8 bases match TRBD1. The V and J ends lost 4 bases and 4 bases, in that order; junction bases with no gene match: 6. In germline, CDR1 is MNHEY, CDR2 SVGAGI. The CDR3 length is 15 residues.

Comments on this clone: The sample holds other DNA sequences that translate to the same CDR3. This chain connects TRBV5-1 to TRBJ1-1, with TRBD1 matching 8 bases. With 4 bases clipped from V and 0 bases from J, the junction kept 2 bases outside the gene matches. Germline CDR1 and CDR2: SGHRS and YFSETQ. This CDR3 region has 14 residues. The CDR3 sequence: CASSGQGMNTEAFF. As DNA, the CDR3 is TGCGCCAGCAGCGGACAGGGCATGAACACTGAAGCTTTCTTT.

J is TRBJ2-1 and V is TRBV18; the match to TRBD1 covers 10 bases. J was trimmed by 7 bases and V by 5 bases; bases with no gene match: 11. In germline, CDR1 is KGHSH, CDR2 LQKENI. This CDR3 is built from 16 residues. The CDR3 coding sequence is TGTGCCAGCTCAAGACGATCCGGGACAGGGGATAATGAGCAGTTCTTC. This codes for CASSRRSGTGDNEQFF.

The genes are TRBV5-6 and TRBJ2-7, with 7 nucleotides matching TRBD2. V lost 7 bases and J lost 4; bases outside the gene matches: 5. The CDR3 spans 12 residues. The V gene's germline CDR1 is SGHDT and CDR2 YYEEEE. This chain's CDR3 is CASPQGGYEQYF. In nucleotides, the CDR3 is TGTGCCAGCCCGCAGGGAGGGTACGAGCAGTACTTC.

The chain employs TRBV30 and TRBJ2-5; TRBD1 is a possible D gene (6 bases). This CDR3 spans 14 amino acids. Deletions cut 3 bases from V and 5 bases from J, with 16 bases between. The V gene's germline CDR1 is GTSNPN and CDR2 SVGIG (reference sequence). DNA for the CDR3: TGTGCCTGGAGAGGGGTCAGGGGCGGCGAGACCCAGTACTTC. It codes for CAWRGVRGGETQYF. The entire variable domain, with the rest obtained from reference TRBV30 and TRBJ2-5, is as follows: SQTIHQWPATLVQPVGSPLSLECTVEGTSNPNLYWYRQAAGRGLQLLFYSVGIGQISSEVPQNLSASRPQDRQFILSSKKLLLSDSGFYLCAWRGVRGGETQYFGPGTRLLVL.

V is TRBV11-2 and J is TRBJ2-7; 11 bases align to TRBD2. The CDR3 loop spans 18 amino acids. Germline assignment: CDR1 SGHAT and CDR2 FQNNGV. Unmatched junction bases numbered 12, after V lost 3 bases and J lost 2 bases. The CDR3 here is CASSFPLGSGRGPYEQYF. CDR3 DNA sequence: TGTGCCAGCAGCTTCCCCCTGGGTAGCGGGAGGGGCCCCTACGAGCAGTACTTC. The entire variable domain, with the rest obtained from reference TRBV11-2 and TRBJ2-7, is as follows: EAGVAQSPRYKIIEKRQSVAFWCNPISGHATLYWYQQILGQGPKLLIQFQNNGVVDDSQLPKDRFSAERLKGVDSTLKIQPAKLEDSAVYLCASSFPLGSGRGPYEQYFGPGTRLTVT.

V usage is TRBV7-3 and J usage is TRBJ2-7; a weak D match, TRBD2 (6 bases). Germline-derived CDR1 and CDR2 are SGHTA and FQGTGA. The germline V and J ends were trimmed by 5 bases and 6 bases, with 11 bases remaining between them. The CDR3 totals 12 residues. CDR3 nucleotides: TGTGCCAGCAGCCATCGGGGAGGCGAGCAGTACTTC. This codes for CASSHRGGEQYF.

The rearrangement links TRBV5-4 to TRBJ2-3, with 11 bases fitting TRBD2. CDR1 is SGHNT, CDR2 YYREEE, per germline (reference sequence). This CDR3 is built from 18 residues. V dropped 6 bases and J dropped 3; count of bases not matched to a gene: 15. The CDR3 here is CASTSGTSGPTRTDTQYF. The DNA of the CDR3 is TGTGCCAGCACCTCCGGGACTAGCGGTCCTACCAGGACAGATACGCAGTATTTT.

V usage is TRBV6-5 and J usage is TRBJ2-7; TRBD2 matches at 10 bases. The CDR3 runs 15 residues. Germline V lookup: CDR1 MNHEY, CDR2 SVGAGI. V was pared by 2 bases and J by 5 bases, with 6 bases of the junction left unmatched. CDR3 protein: CASSYRASGGNEQYF. The DNA for the CDR3 is TGTGCCAGCAGTTACAGAGCTAGCGGGGGTAACGAGCAGTACTTC.

V is TRBV25-1 and J is TRBJ1-2; a possible D gene is TRBD1 (5 bases). Germline V gene data show CDR1 as MGHDK and CDR2 as SYGVNS. CDR3 length: 12 amino acids. The germline V and J ends were trimmed by 7 bases and 8 bases, with 14 bases remaining between them. CDR3 loop: CASTGGNGGYTF. CDR3 nucleotides: TGTGCCAGCACCGGGGGGAACGGGGGCTACACCTTC.

The genes are TRBV29-1 and TRBJ2-3; 8 bases map to TRBD2. CDR3 length: 15 residues. The V segment lost 6 bases and the J segment 1 base; nucleotides outside the gene matches: 9. Germline CDR1 SQVTM, CDR2 ANQGSEA. CDR3 coding DNA: TGCAGCGTCTCCCCAACTAGCGGAGGCACAGATACGCAGTATTTT. Translated: CSVSPTSGGTDTQYF.

The rearrangement joins TRBV6-5 to TRBJ2-1, with D maybe TRBD2 (6 bases). The V gene lost 6 bases and the J gene lost 7 bases, with 10 bases spanning the gap. The CDR3 runs 12 residues. Germline V gives CDR1 MNHEY, CDR2 SVGAGI. CDR3 loop: CASRQRGNEQFF. CDR3 in DNA: TGTGCCAGCAGACAACGGGGGAATGAGCAGTTCTTC.

The V gene is TRBV5-5, the J gene TRBJ2-2; TRBD2 agrees at 13 bases. J lost 1 base, V lost 0 bases, and 0 bases had no gene match. CDR3 length: 17 residues. Germline CDR1 SGHKS, CDR2 YYEKEE (reference sequence). CDR3 sequence reads: CASSLGLAGGNTGELFF. DNA for the CDR3: TGTGCCAGCAGCTTGGGACTAGCGGGAGGGAACACCGGGGAGCTGTTTTTT.

The chain recombines TRBV7-2 with TRBJ2-7; 14 bases map to TRBD2. V lost 1 base to trimming and J lost 0 bases; unmatched junction nucleotides: 8. Germline CDR1 and CDR2: SGHTA and FQGNSA. This CDR3 has 19 amino acids. CDR3 DNA: TGTGCCAGCAGCTTAGATACAGGACTAGCGGGAGGCCCCTCCTACGAGCAGTACTTC. Translating gives CASSLDTGLAGGPSYEQYF.

The V gene is TRBV4-2, the J gene TRBJ1-1; tentative D call: TRBD1 (5 bases). The CDR3 extends over 15 amino acids. The V and J ends lost 0 bases and 5 bases respectively, with 13 bases between them. The germline V gene has CDR1 LGHNA and CDR2 YNFKEQ. The CDR3 reads CASSQDLAQDTEAFF. CDR3 DNA sequence: TGTGCCAGCAGCCAAGATCTCGCACAGGATACTGAAGCTTTCTTT.

As regards this clone: Sequence at one end of the junction differs from germline and may be a read error. V gene TRBV6-5 combines with J gene TRBJ1-2; D is possibly TRBD1 (5 bases). This CDR3 has 12 amino acids. Germline CDR1 reads MNHEY; CDR2 reads SVGAGI. The CDR3 bases are TGTGCCAGCAGAAATCTTCAGGGTAAAGTTTCCTTC. It specifies CASRNLQGKVSF.